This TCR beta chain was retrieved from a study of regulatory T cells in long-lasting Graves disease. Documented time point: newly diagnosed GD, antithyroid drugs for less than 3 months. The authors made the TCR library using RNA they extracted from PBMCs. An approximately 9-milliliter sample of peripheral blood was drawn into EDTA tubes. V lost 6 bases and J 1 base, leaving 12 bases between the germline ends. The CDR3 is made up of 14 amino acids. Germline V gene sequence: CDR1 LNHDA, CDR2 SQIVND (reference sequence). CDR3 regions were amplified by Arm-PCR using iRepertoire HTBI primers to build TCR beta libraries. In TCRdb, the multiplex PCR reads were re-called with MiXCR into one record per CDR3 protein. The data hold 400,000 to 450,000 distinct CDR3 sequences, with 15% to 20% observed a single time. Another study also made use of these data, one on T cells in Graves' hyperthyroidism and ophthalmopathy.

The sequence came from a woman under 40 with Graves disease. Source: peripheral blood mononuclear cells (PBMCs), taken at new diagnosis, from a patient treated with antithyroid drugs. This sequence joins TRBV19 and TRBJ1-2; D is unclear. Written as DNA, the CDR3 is TGTGCCAGTAGCCCTGACGGAAATAACTATGGCTACACCTTC. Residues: CASSPDGNNYGYTF.